The entry below gives a single TCR beta chain sequence along with its context. This specimen comes from a study of T cells after somatic rescue of genetic block. CDR3 length equals 15 residues. The V gene lost 5 bases and the J gene lost 4 bases, with 17 bases spanning the gap. Germline-derived CDR1 and CDR2 are SEHNR and FQNEAQ (reference sequence). Sequencing used immunoSEQ multiplex PCR; TCRdb keeps in-frame clones, though not all of them. This sample yields roughly 92,000 clones, of which 85% to 90% are seen a single time; 1.5% to 2% belongs to the top ten. The receptor was derived from a woman aged 18-29 years. Sequenced: peripheral blood mononuclear cells (PBMCs). This chain uses TRBV7-9 with TRBJ2-5; D may be TRBD1 or TRBD2 (5 bases each). The CDR3 DNA reads TGTGCCAGCAGCCGGGGCCCCGAGGGGCGAGAGACCCAGTACTTC. Its protein is CASSRGPEGRETQYF.